This T cell receptor beta chain was recorded in a study of shared clonotypes between healthy human individuals. Study-level information: The cohort had a couple of women and a few men, ages 18 to 49.

The CDR3 is 15 amino acids. Germline V gene lookup returns CDR1 SGDLS and CDR2 YYNGEE. The trim removed 0 bases at V and 10 bases at J, leaving 6 bases unmatched. Study-wide results and caveats: Four donors had about 5% of their naive CD4 clonotypes in common.

Profiling relied on immunoSEQ multiplex PCR, and the TCRdb table lists in-frame clones only, not all of them. The sample yields millions of clones, 90% to 95% seen once. This clone was detected only a few times. Its cognate antigen is unknown. This TCR was sampled from a man younger than 35 in good health. The genes are TRBV9 and TRBJ2-1, with 11 bases lining up with TRBD1. The specimen was naive CD4+ T cells sorted from blood. The sample's subset: CD45RA+ positively selected. DNA for the CDR3: TGTGCCAGCAGCGTAGCGGACAGGGGGCTAGGAGAGCAGTTCTTC. Its protein product is CASSVADRGLGEQFF.